A single sample is the source of the 7 T cell receptor beta chains below, sequenced in a study of T cell changes during pregnancy in multiple sclerosis. The assay was immunoSEQ multiplex PCR, and TCRdb's table has in-frame clones only and misses some. The sample records tens of thousands of clones, just over 90% being singletons. Source: CD4+ T cells from peripheral blood mononuclear cells, taken before pregnancy. The receptors come from a female donor with multiple sclerosis, enrolled in a pregnancy study.

V and J are TRBV5-1 and TRBJ1-1; D possibly corresponds to TRBD1 (6 bases). CDR1 SGHRS and CDR2 YFSETQ come from the germline V gene. The CDR3 is made up of 13 amino acids. V lost 3 bases and J lost 1, with 7 bases in between. The CDR3: CASSSGQNTEAFF. In DNA form, the CDR3 reads TGCGCCAGCAGCTCGGGACAGAACACTGAAGCTTTCTTT.

The gene calls are TRBV6-1 and TRBJ2-7; no firm D call. CDR3 length: 13 amino acids. CDR1 MNHNS and CDR2 SASEGT come from the germline V gene. The V end lost 4 bases, the J end lost 7 bases, and 14 bases lay between the germline ends. CDR3 loop: CASSAPPAREQYF. Here the CDR3 DNA reads TGTGCCAGCAGTGCCCCCCCAGCGCGGGAGCAGTACTTC.

The chain combines TRBV15 with TRBJ2-5; 8 positions match TRBD1. Germline V gives CDR1 LNHNV, CDR2 YYDKDF (reference sequence). CDR3 length equals 14 residues. J lost 3 bases, V lost 6 bases, and 6 bases had no gene match. The DNA for the CDR3 is TGTGCCACCAGGGACAGGGAAACCAAAGAGACCCAGTACTTC. Amino acid sequence: CATRDRETKETQYF.

The chain uses TRBV6-5 and TRBJ2-5; weak D call: TRBD1 (5 bases). CDR1 MNHEY and CDR2 SVGAGI come from the germline V gene. V dropped 5 bases and J dropped 5 bases, with 18 bases sitting between them. CDR3 length equals 15 residues. CDR3 in amino acids: CASSAPQELTETQYF. DNA for the CDR3: TGTGCCAGCAGTGCCCCACAGGAACTGACGGAGACCCAGTACTTC.

This clone is a singleton in its sample. The chain uses TRBV7-2 and TRBJ2-2; 10 bases agree with TRBD2. The CDR3 has 16 amino acids. The germline CDR1 and CDR2 sequences are SGHTA and FQGNSA. After removal of 3 bases from V and 7 bases from J, the junction contained 8 bases not matched to a gene. The CDR3 reads CASSLASGRAFGELFF. CDR3 coding DNA: TGTGCCAGCAGCTTGGCCAGCGGGAGGGCTTTCGGGGAGCTGTTTTTT. The variable domain in full, with the rest retrieved from reference TRBV7-2 and TRBJ2-2, is GAGVSQSPSNKVTEKGKDVELRCDPISGHTALYWYRQSLGQGLEFLIYFQGNSAPDKSGLPSDRFSAERTGGSVSTLTIQRTQQEDSAVYLCASSLASGRAFGELFFGEGSRLTVL.

The CDR3 DNA reads TGTGCCAGCTCACCCCTGAGGTTAGCGGGGAGAGAGCAACCGTCGGGCAATGAGCAGTTCTTC. This gives the protein CASSPLRLAGREQPSGNEQFF. This chain joins TRBV18 and TRBJ2-1; the match to TRBD2 covers 8 bases. The ends lost 3 bases at V and 6 bases at J; junction bases unmatched: 25. CDR1 is KGHSH and CDR2 is LQKENI in the germline V gene. The CDR3 loop spans 21 amino acids.

This clone was seen once. V and J are TRBV30 and TRBJ1-5; D possibly corresponds to TRBD1 (6 bases). V dropped 3 bases and J dropped 1 base, with 10 bases sitting between them. Germline-derived CDR1 and CDR2 are GTSNPN and SVGIG (reference sequence). The CDR3 length is 14 residues. CDR3 amino acids: CAWRAGASNQPQHF. In nucleotides, the CDR3 is TGTGCCTGGAGAGCAGGGGCCAGCAATCAGCCCCAGCATTTT.